Following are 2 T cell receptor beta chains from one sample sequenced in a study of cytomegalovirus exposure and HLA in healthy donors. A multiplex PCR was run with 60 Vbeta primers and 13 Jbeta primers. Libraries were prepared by immunoSEQ multiplex PCR; TCRdb keeps only in-frame clonotypes and omits some of them. The table includes 150,000 to 200,000 clones, around 72% detected once. The sequenced sample was PBMCs. Every receptor here comes from a man aged 35 to 55 in good health and CMV-seropositive.

This clone has more than one count but fewer than ten. J is TRBJ2-7 and V is TRBV11-2; 9 bases are shared with TRBD1. Germline V CDR1 and CDR2: SGHAT, FQNNGV. J lost 7 bases, V lost 5 bases, and 15 bases had no gene match. The CDR3 extends over 16 amino acids. The CDR3 DNA sequence: TGTGCCAGCAGCCCAGCCCGGGACAGGGTGGTGCGGGAGCAGTACTTC. It yields the protein CASSPARDRVVREQYF.

This clone was found a few times. The V and J genes are TRBV6-5 and TRBJ1-2; tentative D call: TRBD1 (6 bases). Trimming removed 6 bases at V and 2 bases at J, with 13 bases between. Germline CDR1 MNHEY, CDR2 SVGAGI. CDR3 length: 14 amino acids. Written as DNA, the CDR3 is TGTGCCAGCAGGACTCAGGACAGAAACTATGGCTACACCTTC. Translated: CASRTQDRNYGYTF.